This is a list of T cell receptor beta chains from one sample in a study of T cells in Graves' hyperthyroidism and ophthalmopathy. A single record per CDR3 protein comes from TCRdb applying MiXCR to the multiplex PCR reads. The table includes about 410,000 distinct CDR3 sequences, roughly 15% detected once. Source material: blood. The receptors derive from a man in his late teens or twenties with Graves' ophthalmopathy. Both conserved end residues are part of each CDR3. The D gene is left open where the match is weak. Expanded clones are given a class, and other clones once, few, many or no size at all.

j_call | v_call | cdr3_length | clone_size | d_call | cdr3_nt | cdr3_aa
TRBJ2-7 | TRBV13 | 13 | many | - | TGTGCCAGCAGCTTTTTCCATCCCTACGAGCAGTACTTC | CASSFFHPYEQYF
TRBJ2-1 | TRBV25-1 | 12 | - | - | TGTGCCAGCAGTGCCCCAGGGGATCGGCAGTTCTTC | CASSAPGDRQFF
TRBJ2-7 | TRBV20-1 | 15 | many | - | TGCAGTGCTAGAGAGCACCGGGACCCTACCTACGAGCAGTACTTC | CSAREHRDPTYEQYF
TRBJ2-5 | TRBV6-2/TRBV6-3 | 16 | many | TRBD2 | TGTGCCAGCAGTTGGTCGACTAGCCCCGTACAAGAGACCCAGTACTTC | CASSWSTSPVQETQYF
TRBJ2-1 | TRBV24-1 | 14 | few | - | TGTGCCACCCAGGAAAGGGGCGCCTACAATGAGCAGTTCTTC | CATQERGAYNEQFF
TRBJ2-7 | TRBV13 | 15 | many | TRBD2 | TGTGCCAGCAGTCGGGGACTAGCGGTAATAAACGAGCAGTACTTC | CASSRGLAVINEQYF
TRBJ1-5 | TRBV24-1 | 17 | many | TRBD1 | TGTGCCACCAGTGATTCGAGACAGGGGGCGGTCAATCAGCCCCAGCATTTT | CATSDSRQGAVNQPQHF
TRBJ2-3 | TRBV20-1 | 14 | many | TRBD2 | TGCAGTGCTAGGACTGGAGCGGGAGTCTATACGCAGTATTTT | CSARTGAGVYTQYF
TRBJ2-2 | TRBV10-1 | 13 | few | - | TGCGCCAGCAGTGAGTCGGTTCCCGGGGAGCTGTTTTTT | CASSESVPGELFF
TRBJ2-7 | TRBV7-6 | 13 | - | - | TGTGCCAGCAGCTTAGCGCTCAGGGGCGAGCAGTACTTC | CASSLALRGEQYF
TRBJ1-2 | TRBV6-1 | 15 | many | TRBD1 | TGTGCCAGCAGTGGCGCCGGGACAGGGGGTTTTGGCTACACCTTC | CASSGAGTGGFGYTF
TRBJ1-1 | TRBV2 | 13 | - | - | TGTGCCAGCGAGGGGGGTATGAACACTGAAGCTTTCTTT | CASEGGMNTEAFF
TRBJ2-3 | TRBV15 | 14 | few | - | TGTGCCACCAGCAGGAGCGGGCACACAGATACGCAGTATTTT | CATSRSGHTDTQYF
TRBJ1-2 | TRBV6-1 | 17 | many | - | TGTGCCAGCAGTGAAGCCCTCTGGTCAGGACCTAACTATGGCTACACCTTC | CASSEALWSGPNYGYTF
TRBJ2-7 | TRBV7-9 | 17 | few | - | TGTGCCAGCAGCTCCTATGGCCTTGGGGACAATTCCTACGAGCAGTACTTC | CASSSYGLGDNSYEQYF
TRBJ1-2 | TRBV6-1 | 15 | many | - | TGTGCCAGCAGCCAACCCGGGACACCAAACTATGGCTACACCTTC | CASSQPGTPNYGYTF
TRBJ1-1 | TRBV6-2/TRBV6-3 | 13 | many | - | TGTGCCAGCAGCCCCACGGGCTACACTGAAGCTTTCTTT | CASSPTGYTEAFF
TRBJ2-7 | TRBV29-1 | 15 | few | - | TGCAGCGTTGAAGGGGGCGAGGAAGGAGGATACGAGCAGTACTTC | CSVEGGEEGGYEQYF
TRBJ1-1 | TRBV4-2 | 18 | few | - | TGTGCCAGCAGCCAAGATTTAGGCCATCAATTCTCGAACACTGAAGCTTTCTTT | CASSQDLGHQFSNTEAFF
TRBJ1-1 | TRBV2 | 13 | many | TRBD1 | TGTGCCAGCAGTGATCAGGGGGCAACTGAAGCTTTCTTT | CASSDQGATEAFF
TRBJ1-4 | TRBV6-1 | 14 | - | - | TGTGCCAGCGCCTCGCGGGGGTTGAATGAAAAACTGTTTTTT | CASASRGLNEKLFF
TRBJ2-2 | TRBV19 | 12 | few | - | TGTGCCAGTATGCGGGGCACCGGGGAGCTGTTTTTT | CASMRGTGELFF
TRBJ1-2 | TRBV5-1 | 15 | many | TRBD1 | TGCGCCAGCAGCTTGGAAGGGACAGGGAACTATGGCTACACCTTC | CASSLEGTGNYGYTF
TRBJ1-2 | TRBV12-3/TRBV12-4 | 12 | many | - | TGTGCCAGCAGTCTCGGCGATGTTGGCTACACCTTC | CASSLGDVGYTF
TRBJ2-1 | TRBV6-1 | 15 | few | - | TGTGCCAGCAGACCCGGGACACCGATACTCAATGAGCAGTTCTTC | CASRPGTPILNEQFF
TRBJ1-2 | TRBV7-9 | 12 | many | - | TGTGCCAGCAGCTTAGAGGGGCATGGCTACACCTTC | CASSLEGHGYTF
TRBJ2-2 | TRBV3-1 | 12 | many | - | TGTGCCAGCAGCCAAGAGGGTGATAAGCTGTTTTTT | CASSQEGDKLFF
TRBJ2-2 | TRBV18 | 15 | - | - | TGTGCCAGCTCACCCAGGGCTAGGAACACCGGGGAGCTGTTTTTT | CASSPRARNTGELFF
TRBJ2-7 | TRBV13 | 14 | - | TRBD2 | TGTGCCAGCAGCACCCGACTAGCGGGGAACGAGCAGTACTTC | CASSTRLAGNEQYF
TRBJ2-7 | TRBV24-1 | 16 | few | TRBD1 | TGTGCCACCAGTGATTGGGGGACAGGGAGGTCATACGAGCAGTACTTC | CATSDWGTGRSYEQYF
TRBJ2-7 | TRBV11-3 | 19 | many | - | TGTGCCAGCAGCTTAGGGAATGAAGACGGGATTCTAGGGACCTACGAGCAGTACTTC | CASSLGNEDGILGTYEQYF
TRBJ1-5 | TRBV7-8 | 15 | many | - | TGTGCCAGCAGCTTAGGCAGGGCTTCCCATCAGCCCCAGCATTTT | CASSLGRASHQPQHF
TRBJ2-1 | TRBV3-1 | 12 | many | - | TGTGCCACCAGTTACGGGGACAATGAGCAGTTCTTC | CATSYGDNEQFF
TRBJ1-2 | TRBV6-1 | 14 | many | - | TGTGCCAGCAGTGAATTGAGTTTGTCTTATGGCTACACCTTC | CASSELSLSYGYTF
TRBJ2-7 | TRBV6-2/TRBV6-3 | 15 | - | TRBD2 | TGTGCCAGCAGTTACTTGGGAGGGCCCAATCTCGAGCAGTACTTC | CASSYLGGPNLEQYF
TRBJ2-1 | TRBV19 | 16 | - | - | TGTGCCAGTAGTCCCCCGGAGGGGAGCTCCTACAATGAGCAGTTCTTC | CASSPPEGSSYNEQFF
TRBJ2-1 | TRBV20-1 | 15 | few | - | TGCAGTGCTGGGATAAGGGCAGATGGCAACAATGAGCAGTTCTTC | CSAGIRADGNNEQFF
TRBJ1-4 | TRBV20-1 | 14 | many | - | TGCAGTGCTAGAGGACCGGGACGGCTTGAAAAACTGTTTTTT | CSARGPGRLEKLFF
TRBJ2-7 | TRBV6-1 | 15 | - | TRBD1 | TGTGCCAGCAGCCTCCAGGACAGGTTTCCCTACGAGCAGTACTTC | CASSLQDRFPYEQYF
TRBJ1-5 | TRBV20-1 | 13 | few | - | TGCAGTGCTAGAGAAGTTCCCCATCAGCCCCAGCATTTT | CSAREVPHQPQHF
TRBJ2-1 | TRBV20-1 | 15 | many | TRBD2 | TGCAGTGCTAGAACGGGACTAGGAGGTTACAATGAGCAGTTCTTC | CSARTGLGGYNEQFF
TRBJ2-3 | TRBV24-1 | 15 | many | TRBD2 | TGTGCCACCAGTGAGGGACTAGCGGAAACAGATACGCAGTATTTT | CATSEGLAETDTQYF
TRBJ1-6 | TRBV7-9 | 14 | many | - | TGTGCCAGCAGCTTAGCGACCAGGGGCGAACCCCTCCACTTT | CASSLATRGEPLHF
TRBJ2-2 | TRBV6-1 | 15 | few | TRBD1 | TGTGCCAGCAGCCAATGGGGACAGGGGGCCGGGGAGCTGTTTTTT | CASSQWGQGAGELFF
TRBJ2-1 | TRBV4-2 | 16 | many | - | TGTGCCAGCAGCCAGCACAGGATAGAATCCTACAATGAGCAGTTCTTC | CASSQHRIESYNEQFF
TRBJ1-4 | TRBV7-8 | 14 | many | - | TGTGCCAGCAGCCTGACTGTGACTAATGAAAAACTGTTTTTT | CASSLTVTNEKLFF
TRBJ2-3 | TRBV19 | 14 | few | TRBD2 | TGTGCCTCGGCGCTAGCGGGTAGCACAGATACGCAGTATTTT | CASALAGSTDTQYF
TRBJ2-5 | TRBV11-3 | 13 | many | - | TGTGCCAGCAGCTATGGACAGTTAGAGACCCAGTACTTC | CASSYGQLETQYF
TRBJ2-2 | TRBV4-1 | 11 | few | - | TGCGCCAGCAGCCATAGTGGGGAGCTGTTTTTT | CASSHSGELFF
TRBJ2-2 | TRBV7-8 | 16 | many | TRBD2 | TGTGCCAGCAGCTTAGTTAGCGGGGGGAACACCGGGGAGCTGTTTTTT | CASSLVSGGNTGELFF
TRBJ2-3 | TRBV20-1 | 12 | many | - | TGCAGTGCAGCAGGGGGGCAGGATACGCAGTATTTT | CSAAGGQDTQYF
TRBJ2-7 | TRBV20-1 | 11 | - | - | TGCAGTGCTTTAGCGGCCTACGAGCAGTACTTC | CSALAAYEQYF
TRBJ2-5 | TRBV10-3 | 13 | few | - | TGTGCCATCAGTGGTCAGTTGCAGGAGACCCAGTACTTC | CAISGQLQETQYF
TRBJ2-5 | TRBV7-9 | 15 | many | - | TGTGCCAGCAACGTTTGGGTGGGTCGGGGAGAGACCCAGTACTTC | CASNVWVGRGETQYF
TRBJ1-1 | TRBV20-1 | 15 | many | TRBD1 | TGCAGTGCTAGCTTGACAGGGGGGGATACGACTGAAGCTTTCTTT | CSASLTGGDTTEAFF
TRBJ2-3 | TRBV11-2 | 14 | many | - | TGTGCCAGCAGCTTCGGCAGCTCCACAGATACGCAGTATTTT | CASSFGSSTDTQYF
TRBJ1-1 | TRBV14 | 15 | few | - | TGTGCCAGCAGCCGGAGACTCTTGGGGTTCAGTGAAGCTTTCTTT | CASSRRLLGFSEAFF